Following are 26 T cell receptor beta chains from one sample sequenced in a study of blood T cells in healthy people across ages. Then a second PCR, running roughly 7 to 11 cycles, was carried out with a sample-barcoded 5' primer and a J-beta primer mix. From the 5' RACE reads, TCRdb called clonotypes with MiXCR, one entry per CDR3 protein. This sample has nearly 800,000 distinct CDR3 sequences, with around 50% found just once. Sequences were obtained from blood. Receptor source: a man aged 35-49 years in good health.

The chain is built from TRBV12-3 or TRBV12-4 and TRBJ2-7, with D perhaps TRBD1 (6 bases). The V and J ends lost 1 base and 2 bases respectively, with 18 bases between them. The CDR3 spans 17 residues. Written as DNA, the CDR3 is TGTGCCAGCAGTTTAGGGACAGCGCCGATATCCCCCTACGAGCAGTACTTC. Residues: CASSLGTAPISPYEQYF.

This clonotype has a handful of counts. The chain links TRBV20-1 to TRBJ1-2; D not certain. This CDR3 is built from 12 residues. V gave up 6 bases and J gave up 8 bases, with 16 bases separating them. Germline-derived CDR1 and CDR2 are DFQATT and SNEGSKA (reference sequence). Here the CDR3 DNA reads TGCAGTGCCCCAGAGTGGGCAGAAGGCTACACCTTC. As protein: CSAPEWAEGYTF.

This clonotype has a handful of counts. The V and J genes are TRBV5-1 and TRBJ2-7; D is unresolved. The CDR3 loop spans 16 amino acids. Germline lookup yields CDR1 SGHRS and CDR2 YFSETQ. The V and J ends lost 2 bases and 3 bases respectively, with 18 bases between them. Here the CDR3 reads CASSLLSGASVYEQYF. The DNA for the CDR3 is TGCGCCAGCAGCTTATTGTCCGGAGCCTCAGTCTACGAGCAGTACTTC.

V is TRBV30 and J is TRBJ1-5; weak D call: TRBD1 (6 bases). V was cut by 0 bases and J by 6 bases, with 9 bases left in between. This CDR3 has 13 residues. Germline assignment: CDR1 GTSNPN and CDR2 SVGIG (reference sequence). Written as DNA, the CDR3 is TGTGCCTGGAGTGTACGGGGGGCTCAGCCCCAGCATTTT. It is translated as CAWSVRGAQPQHF.

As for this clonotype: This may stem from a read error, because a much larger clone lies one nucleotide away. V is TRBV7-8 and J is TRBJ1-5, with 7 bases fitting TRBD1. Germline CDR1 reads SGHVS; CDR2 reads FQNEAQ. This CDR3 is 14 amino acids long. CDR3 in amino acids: CVSSGDRVGQPQHF. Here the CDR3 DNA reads TGTGTCAGCAGCGGCGACAGGGTGGGTCAGCCCCAGCATTTT. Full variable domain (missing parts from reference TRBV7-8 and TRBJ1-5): GAGVSQSPRYKVAKRGQDVALRCDPISGHVSLFWYQQALGQGPEFLTYFQNEAQLDKSGLPSDRFFAERPEGSVSTLKIQRTQQEDSAVYLCVSSGDRVGQPQHFGDGTRLSIL.

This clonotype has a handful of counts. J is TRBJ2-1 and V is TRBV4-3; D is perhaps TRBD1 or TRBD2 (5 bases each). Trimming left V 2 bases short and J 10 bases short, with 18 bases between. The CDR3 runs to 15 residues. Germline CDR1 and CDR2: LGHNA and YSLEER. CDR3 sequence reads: CASSQSVAGASEQFF. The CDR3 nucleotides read TGCGCCAGCAGCCAATCAGTAGCCGGGGCTAGCGAGCAGTTCTTC.

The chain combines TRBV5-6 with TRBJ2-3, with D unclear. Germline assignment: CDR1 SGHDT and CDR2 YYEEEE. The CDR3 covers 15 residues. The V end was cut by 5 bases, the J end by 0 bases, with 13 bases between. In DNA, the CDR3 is TGTGCCAGCAGTTTTGTGGCAACTAGCACAGATACGCAGTATTTT. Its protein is CASSFVATSTDTQYF.

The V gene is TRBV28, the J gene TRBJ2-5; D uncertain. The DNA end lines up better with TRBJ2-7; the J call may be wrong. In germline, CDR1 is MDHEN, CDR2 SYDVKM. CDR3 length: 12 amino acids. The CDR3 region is CASRNTVYEQYF. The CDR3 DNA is TGTGCCAGCAGAAACACCGTTTACGAGCAGTACTTC.

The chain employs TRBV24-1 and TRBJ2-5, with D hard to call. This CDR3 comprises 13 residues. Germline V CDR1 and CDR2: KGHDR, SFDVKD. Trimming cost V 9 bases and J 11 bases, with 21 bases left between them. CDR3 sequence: CATGRGIGNEQYF. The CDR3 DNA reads TGTGCCACCGGTCGTGGGATAGGCAATGAGCAGTACTTC.

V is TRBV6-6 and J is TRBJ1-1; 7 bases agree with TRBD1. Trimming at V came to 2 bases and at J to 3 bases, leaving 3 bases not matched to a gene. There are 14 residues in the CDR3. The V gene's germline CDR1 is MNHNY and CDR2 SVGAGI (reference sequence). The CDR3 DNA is TGTGCCAGCAGTTACCGGGACAGCTACACTGAAGCTTTCTTT. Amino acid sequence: CASSYRDSYTEAFF.

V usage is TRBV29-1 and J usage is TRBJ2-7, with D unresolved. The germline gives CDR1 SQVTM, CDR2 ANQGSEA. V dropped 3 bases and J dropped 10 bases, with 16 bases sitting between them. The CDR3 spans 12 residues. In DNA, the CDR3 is TGCAGCGTTGAGGGATCTAGTGGAACCCAGTACTTC. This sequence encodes CSVEGSSGTQYF.

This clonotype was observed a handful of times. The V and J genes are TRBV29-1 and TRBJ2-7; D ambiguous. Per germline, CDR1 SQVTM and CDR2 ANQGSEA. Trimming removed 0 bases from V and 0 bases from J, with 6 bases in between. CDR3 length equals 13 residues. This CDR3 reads CSVEETNSYEQYF. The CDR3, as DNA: TGCAGCGTTGAAGAGACAAACTCCTACGAGCAGTACTTC.

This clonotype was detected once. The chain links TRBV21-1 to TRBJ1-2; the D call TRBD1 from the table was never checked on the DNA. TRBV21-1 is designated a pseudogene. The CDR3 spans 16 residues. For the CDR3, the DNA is TGTGCCAGCAGCAAAGATCCCAGACAGACTAACTATGGCTACACCTTC. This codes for CASSKDPRQTNYGYTF.

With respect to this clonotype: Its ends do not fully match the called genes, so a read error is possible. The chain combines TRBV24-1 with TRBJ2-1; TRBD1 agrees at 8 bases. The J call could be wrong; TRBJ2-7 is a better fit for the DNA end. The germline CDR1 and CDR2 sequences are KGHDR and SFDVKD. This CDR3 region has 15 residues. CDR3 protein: CATGDTGQGIYEQYF. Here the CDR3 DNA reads TGTGCCACCGGTGATACTGGACAGGGAATTTACGAGCAGTACTTC.

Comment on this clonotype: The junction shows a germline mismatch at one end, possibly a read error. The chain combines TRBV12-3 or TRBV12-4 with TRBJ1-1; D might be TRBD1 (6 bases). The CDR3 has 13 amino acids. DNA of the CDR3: TGTGCCAGCAGTTATACAGGGAGGACTGAAGTTTTCTTT. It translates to CASSYTGRTEVFF.

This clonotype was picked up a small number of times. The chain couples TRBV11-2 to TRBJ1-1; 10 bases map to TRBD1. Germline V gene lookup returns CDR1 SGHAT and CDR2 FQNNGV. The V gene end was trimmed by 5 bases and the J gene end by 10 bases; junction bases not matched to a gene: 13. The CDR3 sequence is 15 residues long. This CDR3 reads CASSPPPGTGERAFF. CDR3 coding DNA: TGTGCCAGCAGCCCCCCCCCCGGGACAGGGGAGCGAGCTTTCTTT.

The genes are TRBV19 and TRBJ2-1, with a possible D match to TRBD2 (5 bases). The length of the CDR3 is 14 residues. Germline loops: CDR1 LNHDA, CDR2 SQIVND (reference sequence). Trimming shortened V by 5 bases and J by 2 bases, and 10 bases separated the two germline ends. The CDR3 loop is CASSVPGTYNEQFF. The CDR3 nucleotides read TGTGCCAGTAGTGTTCCGGGAACCTACAATGAGCAGTTCTTC.

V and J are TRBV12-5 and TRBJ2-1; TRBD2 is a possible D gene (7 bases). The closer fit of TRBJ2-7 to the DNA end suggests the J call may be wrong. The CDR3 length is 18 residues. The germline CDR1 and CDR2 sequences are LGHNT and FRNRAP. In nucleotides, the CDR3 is TGTGCTAGTGGTTTGGTTCTCCGGGGGGCGAGCTCCTACAATGAGCAGTACTTC. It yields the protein CASGLVLRGASSYNEQYF.

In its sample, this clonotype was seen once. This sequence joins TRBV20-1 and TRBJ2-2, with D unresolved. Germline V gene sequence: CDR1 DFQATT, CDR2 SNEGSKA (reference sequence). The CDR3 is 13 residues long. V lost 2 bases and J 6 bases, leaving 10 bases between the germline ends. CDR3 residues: CSARQAGAGELFF. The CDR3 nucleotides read TGCAGTGCTAGACAGGCCGGAGCCGGGGAGCTGTTTTTT.

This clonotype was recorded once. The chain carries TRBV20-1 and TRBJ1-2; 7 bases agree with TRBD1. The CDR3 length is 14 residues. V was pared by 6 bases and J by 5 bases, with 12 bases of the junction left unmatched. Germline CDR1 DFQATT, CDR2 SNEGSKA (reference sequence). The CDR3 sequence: CSAPGQPLGYGYTF. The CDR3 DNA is TGCAGTGCACCGGGACAGCCCCTGGGGTATGGCTACACCTTC.

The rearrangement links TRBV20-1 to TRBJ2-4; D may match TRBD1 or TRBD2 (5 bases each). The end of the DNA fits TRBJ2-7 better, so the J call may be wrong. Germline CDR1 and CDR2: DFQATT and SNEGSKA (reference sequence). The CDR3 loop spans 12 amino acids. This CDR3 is CSARRDDYEQYF. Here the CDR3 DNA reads TGCAGTGCTAGAAGGGACGACTACGAGCAGTACTTC.

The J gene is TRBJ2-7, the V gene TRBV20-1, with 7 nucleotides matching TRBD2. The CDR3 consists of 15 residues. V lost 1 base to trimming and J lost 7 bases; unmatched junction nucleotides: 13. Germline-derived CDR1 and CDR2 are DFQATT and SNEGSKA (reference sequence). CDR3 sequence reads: CSARAEAGNGDEQYF. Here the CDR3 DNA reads TGCAGTGCTAGAGCCGAAGCGGGGAACGGGGATGAGCAGTACTTC.

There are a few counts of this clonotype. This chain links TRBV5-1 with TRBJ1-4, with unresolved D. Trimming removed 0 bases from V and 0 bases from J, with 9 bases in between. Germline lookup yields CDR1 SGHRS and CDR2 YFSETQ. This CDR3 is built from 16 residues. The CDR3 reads CASSLVADATNEKLFF. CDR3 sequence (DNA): TGCGCCAGCAGCTTGGTGGCAGATGCAACTAATGAAAAACTGTTTTTT.

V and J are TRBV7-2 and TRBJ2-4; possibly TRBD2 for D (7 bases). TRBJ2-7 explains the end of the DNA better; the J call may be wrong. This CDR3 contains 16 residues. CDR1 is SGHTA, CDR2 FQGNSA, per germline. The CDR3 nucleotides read TGTGCCAGCAGCAATAGGGGGGGATCCGCGCCCTACGAGCAGTACTTC. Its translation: CASSNRGGSAPYEQYF.

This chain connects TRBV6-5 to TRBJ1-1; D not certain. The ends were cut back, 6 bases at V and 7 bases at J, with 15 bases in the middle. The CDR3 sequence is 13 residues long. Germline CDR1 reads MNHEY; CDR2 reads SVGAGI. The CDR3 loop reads CASRDLGIGEAFF. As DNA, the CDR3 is TGTGCCAGCAGAGACCTCGGGATCGGTGAAGCTTTCTTT.

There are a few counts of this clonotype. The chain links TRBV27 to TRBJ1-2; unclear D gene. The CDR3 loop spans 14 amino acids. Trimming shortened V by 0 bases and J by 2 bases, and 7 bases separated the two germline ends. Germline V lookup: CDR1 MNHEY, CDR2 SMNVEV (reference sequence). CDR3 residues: CASSLSSGNYGYTF. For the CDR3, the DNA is TGTGCCAGCAGTTTATCTAGCGGGAACTATGGCTACACCTTC.